Listed below are T cell receptor beta chains from one sample, sequenced in a study of T cells in Graves' hyperthyroidism and ophthalmopathy. One entry per CDR3 protein results from TCRdb running MiXCR on the multiplex PCR reads. The table includes 150,000 to 200,000 distinct CDR3 sequences, about a tenth detected once. Material for sequencing was blood. The receptors derive from a woman aged 18-35 years with Graves' hyperthyroidism that later progressed to Graves' ophthalmopathy. The CDR3 runs from the conserved cysteine through the conserved F or W. Each record gives: V gene, J gene, clone size, CDR3 protein. Clone size is stated in some rows and not others, as once, few, many or a class when expanded.

V gene: TRBV4-1; J gene: TRBJ1-6; clone size: NA; CDR3 protein: CASSQWVPWGSPLHF
V gene: TRBV19; J gene: TRBJ2-5; clone size: NA; CDR3 protein: CASSTRIAGESETQYF
V gene: TRBV7-9; J gene: TRBJ2-1; clone size: NA; CDR3 protein: CASSSGDRNEQFF
V gene: TRBV3-1; J gene: TRBJ2-1; clone size: many; CDR3 protein: CASSQTDTYNEQFF
V gene: TRBV5-1; J gene: TRBJ1-2; clone size: many; CDR3 protein: CASRPDRGYGYTF
V gene: TRBV24-1; J gene: TRBJ2-5; clone size: many; CDR3 protein: CATRQGASETQYF
V gene: TRBV7-8; J gene: TRBJ2-3; clone size: many; CDR3 protein: CASSFTSGTSTDTQYF
V gene: TRBV9; J gene: TRBJ1-1; clone size: few; CDR3 protein: CASSVSLPGGPEAFF
V gene: TRBV5-1; J gene: TRBJ2-1; clone size: few; CDR3 protein: CASSPGQALSFNEQFF
V gene: TRBV27; J gene: TRBJ1-5; clone size: NA; CDR3 protein: CASSPLWDPGQPQHF
V gene: TRBV11-2; J gene: TRBJ2-3; clone size: many; CDR3 protein: CASSAGLAGAESTDTQYF
V gene: TRBV19; J gene: TRBJ2-2; clone size: few; CDR3 protein: CASSMDRAGGELFF
V gene: TRBV28; J gene: TRBJ1-1; clone size: many; CDR3 protein: CASSPPYRGTGSFF
V gene: TRBV6-1; J gene: TRBJ1-2; clone size: many; CDR3 protein: CASSEARGVGYGYTF
V gene: TRBV4-1; J gene: TRBJ2-7; clone size: many; CDR3 protein: CASSQFQGGSSYEQYF
V gene: TRBV6-6; J gene: TRBJ2-7; clone size: many; CDR3 protein: CASSYSRGLGGYEQYF
V gene: TRBV13; J gene: TRBJ1-2; clone size: many; CDR3 protein: CASSGGRDRPYGYTF
V gene: TRBV6-1; J gene: TRBJ2-1; clone size: many; CDR3 protein: CASSAPAGGGLDEQFF
V gene: TRBV15; J gene: TRBJ1-3; clone size: many; CDR3 protein: CATSPDISSGNTIYF
V gene: TRBV14; J gene: TRBJ2-1; clone size: few; CDR3 protein: CASSQDGFNEQFF
V gene: TRBV30; J gene: TRBJ2-3; clone size: many; CDR3 protein: CAWSVGLAGTTDTQYF
V gene: TRBV18; J gene: TRBJ2-6; clone size: many; CDR3 protein: CASSPDSSGANVLTF
V gene: TRBV7-3; J gene: TRBJ2-1; clone size: NA; CDR3 protein: CASSPDSSYNEQFF
V gene: TRBV12-3/TRBV12-4; J gene: TRBJ1-4; clone size: many; CDR3 protein: CASSLSGGRTNEKLFF
V gene: TRBV18; J gene: TRBJ2-4; clone size: many; CDR3 protein: CASSPSSGRTKNIQYF
V gene: TRBV11-2; J gene: TRBJ2-2; clone size: many; CDR3 protein: CASSDFGGTGELFF
V gene: TRBV27; J gene: TRBJ1-3; clone size: many; CDR3 protein: CASSPEFGAGNTIYF
V gene: TRBV10-3; J gene: TRBJ2-7; clone size: many; CDR3 protein: CAIRDSSYEQYF
V gene: TRBV18; J gene: TRBJ2-1; clone size: many; CDR3 protein: CASSPRTSGAPQNEQFF
V gene: TRBV6-4; J gene: TRBJ2-2; clone size: many; CDR3 protein: CASSKEGAMTGELFF
V gene: TRBV9; J gene: TRBJ1-1; clone size: many; CDR3 protein: CASSVLARTGRMGEAFF
V gene: TRBV4-2; J gene: TRBJ2-3; clone size: many; CDR3 protein: CASSQTAGEGTDTQYF
V gene: TRBV28; J gene: TRBJ1-3; clone size: NA; CDR3 protein: CASQTGAGNTIYF
V gene: TRBV12-3/TRBV12-4; J gene: TRBJ2-3; clone size: many; CDR3 protein: CASRGLAGDSGDTQYF
V gene: TRBV4-1; J gene: TRBJ1-2; clone size: NA; CDR3 protein: CASSQQSNYGYTF
V gene: TRBV5-1; J gene: TRBJ1-5; clone size: NA; CDR3 protein: CASSLGQASQPQHF
V gene: TRBV18; J gene: TRBJ2-1; clone size: many; CDR3 protein: CASSRSKRGVGPDNEQFF
V gene: TRBV20-1; J gene: TRBJ2-1; clone size: many; CDR3 protein: CSAGDRGRHEQFF
V gene: TRBV7-2; J gene: TRBJ1-4; clone size: many; CDR3 protein: CASSRWSGDEKLFF
V gene: TRBV20-1; J gene: TRBJ2-5; clone size: many; CDR3 protein: CSARDRDYDQETQYF
V gene: TRBV28; J gene: TRBJ1-1; clone size: many; CDR3 protein: CASSLLHRPGTEAFF
V gene: TRBV24-1; J gene: TRBJ1-2; clone size: few; CDR3 protein: CATSDPGHSVGGYTF
V gene: TRBV30; J gene: TRBJ2-7; clone size: many; CDR3 protein: CAWSVPRTGLVTEQYF
V gene: TRBV4-2; J gene: TRBJ1-2; clone size: NA; CDR3 protein: CASSQDRQGGYGYTF
V gene: TRBV4-1; J gene: TRBJ2-2; clone size: NA; CDR3 protein: CASSQGGLAANTGELFF